The clone carrying this T cell receptor (beta chain) came up a few times. The antigen remains undetermined. V lost 3 bases and J 5 bases, leaving 16 bases between the germline ends. Germline V gene data show CDR1 as MNHGY and CDR2 as SVAAGI. This CDR3 comprises 16 residues. This sample is part of a study of T cells in Graves' hyperthyroidism and ophthalmopathy. Overall study: Before any treatment, at initial diagnosis, peripheral blood was collected. General study findings and limits: Clonotypes that were expanded in thyroid above 0.001 mostly appeared in blood too.

TCR beta CDR3 region amplification was performed from RNA transcripts. The HTBI set primed first-round TCR CDR3 RT-PCR. One entry per CDR3 protein results from TCRdb running MiXCR on the multiplex PCR reads. The profile shows roughly 640,000 distinct CDR3 sequences, more than 15% of them singletons. The TCR comes from a woman aged 40-49 years with Graves' ophthalmopathy. The V and J genes are TRBV6-9 and TRBJ2-2; D not resolved. Sequenced: blood. DNA for the CDR3: TGTGCCAGCAGTTACTTATCGATTCATCGGACCGGGGAGCTGTTTTTT. Encoded protein: CASSYLSIHRTGELFF.